The 26 T cell receptor beta chains below all came from one sample that was sequenced in a study of blood T cell repertoires in COVID-19. Measured with immunoSEQ multiplex PCR; TCRdb has only the in-frame clones, and not every one. The table records more than 110,000 clones, about four fifths of them present only once. Sequenced material: peripheral blood. The receptor source for this set is a human donor in a cohort sampled during active COVID-19.

CDR3 sequence (DNA): TGTGCCAGCAGTAAGCGACAGACCCGCACAGATACGCAGTATTTT. Protein: CASSKRQTRTDTQYF. The chain combines TRBV6-2 or TRBV6-3 with TRBJ2-3; weak D call: TRBD1 (5 bases). In germline, CDR1 is MNHEY, CDR2 SVGEGT. The V and J ends lost 5 bases and 1 base respectively, with 13 bases between them. The CDR3 consists of 15 residues.

The chain has TRBV4-2 and TRBJ2-3; 8 bases are a match to TRBD2. With 1 base clipped from V and 4 bases from J, the junction kept 10 bases outside the gene matches. In germline, CDR1 is LGHNA, CDR2 YNFKEQ. This CDR3 region has 17 residues. The CDR3 loop reads CASSQGRRTSYPDTQYF. CDR3 DNA: TGTGCCAGCAGCCAAGGTCGCAGGACTAGCTATCCAGATACGCAGTATTTT.

V gene TRBV5-1 combines with J gene TRBJ2-7, with D maybe TRBD1 (6 bases). The CDR3 consists of 14 residues. V lost 2 bases to trimming and J lost 2 bases, with 11 bases between them. Germline V gives CDR1 SGHRS, CDR2 YFSETQ. The CDR3 bases are TGCGCCAGCAGCTTACAGGGAGCAGCCTACGAGCAGTACTTC. Translated: CASSLQGAAYEQYF.

The J gene is TRBJ1-5, the V gene TRBV11-3; 7 bases line up with TRBD1. The CDR3 sequence is 18 residues long. The V gene end was trimmed by 5 bases and the J gene end by 1 base; junction bases not matched to a gene: 14. The germline CDR1 and CDR2 sequences are SGHNT and YENEEA. Written as DNA, the CDR3 is TGTGCCAGCAGCCTCCCCCTAGGTGAACAGGGGAGCAATCAGCCCCAGCATTTT. Translation gives CASSLPLGEQGSNQPQHF.

The chain recombines TRBV9 with TRBJ1-3; 8 bases fit TRBD1. J was trimmed by 7 bases and V by 0 bases; bases with no gene match: 9. Germline CDR1 SGDLS, CDR2 YYNGEE. The CDR3 runs to 16 residues. The CDR3 loop is CASSVGRAGGTNTIYF. CDR3 bases: TGTGCCAGCAGCGTAGGGCGTGCAGGGGGCACGAACACCATATATTTT.

The chain recombines TRBV19 with TRBJ1-1, with 10 nucleotides matching TRBD1. Germline values: CDR1 LNHDA, CDR2 SQIVND (reference sequence). This CDR3 is 17 amino acids long. With V trimmed by 5 bases and J by 5 bases, 14 bases remained unmatched. CDR3 DNA sequence: TGTGCCAGTAGTCCTGGGCGACAGGGGGCGTTAGGTACTGAAGCTTTCTTT. Amino acid sequence: CASSPGRQGALGTEAFF.

V and J are TRBV19 and TRBJ2-1; 7 bases fit TRBD1. Looked up from germline, CDR1 is LNHDA and CDR2 is SQIVND (reference sequence). This CDR3 has 14 amino acids. V shed 5 bases and J 9 bases; nucleotides not matched to a gene: 10. The chain's CDR3 is CASSPGQTFGEQFF. The DNA for the CDR3 is TGTGCCAGTAGTCCGGGACAGACATTCGGTGAGCAGTTCTTC.

This CDR3 is CASSFGTRGDETQYF. The CDR3 region has the DNA TGTGCCAGCAGCTTTGGGACTAGAGGCGATGAGACCCAGTACTTC. The chain links TRBV11-3 to TRBJ2-5; 8 bases map to TRBD2. Germline CDR1 and CDR2: SGHNT and YENEEA. The junction had 8 bases not matched to a gene; V was cut back by 3 bases and J by 5 bases. The CDR3 contains 15 residues. The entire variable domain, with the rest obtained from reference TRBV11-3 and TRBJ2-5, is as follows: EAGVVQSPRYKIIEKKQPVAFWCNPISGHNTLYWYLQNLGQGPELLIRYENEEAVDDSQLPKDRFSAERLKGVDSTLKIQPAELGDSAVYLCASSFGTRGDETQYFGPGTRLLVL.

This clone was seen just once. The chain has TRBV5-1 and TRBJ2-3; D ambiguous. The germline V gene encodes CDR1 SGHRS and CDR2 YFSETQ. V was trimmed by 4 bases and J by 0 bases, leaving 12 bases between them. The CDR3 length is 15 residues. CDR3 amino acids: CASSVNPTSTDTQYF. The DNA of the CDR3 is TGCGCCAGCAGCGTAAACCCTACTAGCACAGATACGCAGTATTTT.

The chain couples TRBV7-3 to TRBJ2-5, with D unresolved. V was pared by 5 bases and J by 3 bases, with 16 bases between. This CDR3 has 15 amino acids. In germline, CDR1 is SGHTA, CDR2 FQGTGA. The CDR3: CASSIRPGSEETQYF. CDR3 DNA: TGTGCCAGCAGCATCCGCCCGGGTTCGGAAGAGACCCAGTACTTC.

The chain is built from TRBV5-6 and TRBJ2-2, with D possibly matching TRBD2 (5 bases). Germline CDR1 is SGHDT and CDR2 is YYEEEE. The CDR3 consists of 13 residues. Deletions cut 5 bases from V and 7 bases from J, with 12 bases between. This chain's CDR3 is CASSPSFYGELFF. CDR3 nucleotides: TGTGCCAGCAGTCCTAGCTTCTACGGGGAGCTGTTTTTT.

V and J are TRBV27 and TRBJ2-1, with D perhaps matching TRBD1 (6 bases). The germline V gene encodes CDR1 MNHEY and CDR2 SMNVEV (reference sequence). The CDR3 runs 14 residues. V gave up 5 bases and J gave up 7 bases, with 15 bases separating them. CDR3 loop: CASSGTSYGNEQFF. The CDR3 DNA reads as TGTGCCAGCAGTGGGACATCCTACGGGAATGAGCAGTTCTTC.

The chain employs TRBV7-2 and TRBJ2-5; 14 bases match TRBD2. The CDR3 sequence is 19 residues long. Germline CDR1 SGHTA, CDR2 FQGNSA. The junction had 12 bases not matched to a gene; V was cut back by 4 bases and J by 2 bases. The CDR3 spells CASSSNTGTSGGLQETQYF. CDR3 nucleotide sequence: TGTGCCAGCAGCTCTAATACCGGGACTAGCGGGGGCCTTCAAGAGACCCAGTACTTC.

This chain joins TRBV28 and TRBJ2-2, with TRBD2 identical over 8 bases. The CDR3 consists of 15 residues. The germline V gene has CDR1 MDHEN and CDR2 SYDVKM. V was clipped by 6 bases and J by 2 bases; unmatched bases: 5. CDR3: CASSKGLGNTGELFF. CDR3 in DNA: TGTGCCAGCAGCAAGGGACTAGGCAACACCGGGGAGCTGTTTTTT.

The V gene is TRBV20-1, the J gene TRBJ2-3; no definite D call. The length of the CDR3 is 11 residues. Germline CDR1 is DFQATT and CDR2 is SNEGSKA (reference sequence). V lost 1 base to trimming and J lost 5 bases, with 4 bases between them. CDR3: CSARAGDTQYF. The CDR3 nucleotides read TGCAGTGCTAGAGCAGGAGATACGCAGTATTTT.

This clone was found once. The chain combines TRBV5-1 with TRBJ1-2, with TRBD1 matching over 7 bases. V lost 3 bases to trimming and J lost 6 bases; unmatched junction nucleotides: 8. Germline values: CDR1 SGHRS, CDR2 YFSETQ. The CDR3 totals 14 residues. This CDR3 reads CASSSDHRGDGYTF. DNA for the CDR3: TGCGCCAGCAGCTCGGACCACAGGGGAGATGGCTACACCTTC.

The J gene is TRBJ2-3, the V gene TRBV5-1, with TRBD2 matching over 7 bases. The CDR3 runs 16 residues. The V and J ends lost 4 bases and 3 bases, in that order; junction bases with no gene match: 11. CDR1 is SGHRS and CDR2 is YFSETQ in the germline V gene. CDR3 DNA sequence: TGCGCCAGCAGCACCGCAGGCCCCGGGGGGACAGATACGCAGTATTTT. Translated, it gives CASSTAGPGGTDTQYF.

The chain joins TRBV18 to TRBJ1-2, with a possible D match to TRBD1 (5 bases). The V and J ends lost 5 bases and 8 bases respectively, with 18 bases between them. This CDR3 comprises 14 residues. Looked up from germline, CDR1 is KGHSH and CDR2 is LQKENI. The CDR3, as DNA: TGTGCCAGCTCAAGACGCAGGGAGGCGGGCGGCTACACCTTC. This gives the protein CASSRRREAGGYTF.

The rearrangement joins TRBV10-3 to TRBJ1-1, with no clear D. The length of the CDR3 is 12 residues. Germline lookup yields CDR1 ENHRY and CDR2 SYGVKD. V lost 3 bases and J 5 bases, leaving 7 bases between the germline ends. This CDR3 reads CAISDLETEAFF. The CDR3 coding sequence is TGTGCCATCAGTGACTTGGAGACTGAAGCTTTCTTT.

The V gene is TRBV25-1, the J gene TRBJ2-5; D unresolved. Trimming removed 3 bases at V and 7 bases at J, with 3 bases between. The CDR3 is 10 amino acids. The V gene's germline CDR1 is MGHDK and CDR2 SYGVNS. CDR3 amino acids: CASSDLTQYF. CDR3 sequence (DNA): TGTGCCAGCAGTGACCTGACCCAGTACTTC.

This chain uses TRBV9 with TRBJ1-1, with D hard to call. Trimming removed 4 bases at V and 3 bases at J, with 16 bases between. CDR3 size: 15 residues. Germline CDR1 is SGDLS and CDR2 is YYNGEE. The CDR3 region has the DNA TGTGCCAGCAGCACTAGCCCGCGGGAATACACTGAAGCTTTCTTT. It translates to CASSTSPREYTEAFF.

The genes are TRBV6-6 and TRBJ1-5; TRBD1 agrees at 9 bases. Germline trimming cut 6 bases from V and 6 bases from J; bases unmatched to any gene: 3. There are 13 residues in the CDR3. Germline V lookup: CDR1 MNHNY, CDR2 SVGAGI (reference sequence). For the CDR3, the DNA is TGTGCCAGCAGCACAGGGGGCCTTCAGCCCCAGCATTTT. It yields the protein CASSTGGLQPQHF.

The J gene is TRBJ1-5, the V gene TRBV19; 9 positions agree with TRBD1. V was clipped by 4 bases and J by 2 bases; unmatched bases: 6. Germline assignment: CDR1 LNHDA and CDR2 SQIVND (reference sequence). There are 16 residues in the CDR3. CDR3 coding DNA: TGTGCCAGTAGTACAACACGGGACAGGGGCAATCAGCCCCAGCATTTT. Translation gives CASSTTRDRGNQPQHF.

DNA of the CDR3: TGTGCCAGCAGCGCCGCCTTTGAGGCGGGGGGAAAAGAGACCCAGTACTTC. It is translated as CASSAAFEAGGKETQYF. The chain joins TRBV9 to TRBJ2-5, with 8 positions matching TRBD2. J lost 3 bases, V lost 3 bases, and 13 bases had no gene match. CDR1 and CDR2 from the germline V gene are SGDLS and YYNGEE. This CDR3 region has 17 residues.

The gene calls are TRBV19 and TRBJ2-2; TRBD2 aligns across 9 bases. The CDR3 has 17 residues. The J segment lost 5 bases and the V segment lost 5 bases, leaving 12 bases of the junction unmatched. In germline, CDR1 is LNHDA, CDR2 SQIVND (reference sequence). CDR3 amino acids: CASSLQTSGPATGELFF. CDR3 in DNA: TGTGCCAGTAGTCTACAAACTAGCGGGCCCGCGACCGGGGAGCTGTTTTTT.

The chain couples TRBV7-8 to TRBJ1-1, with no clear D. The CDR3 contains 15 residues. Trimming stripped 1 base from V and 3 bases from J, with 12 bases between. Germline loops: CDR1 SGHVS, CDR2 FQNEAQ. The CDR3 protein is CASSLVRSGYTEAFF. DNA for the CDR3: TGTGCCAGCAGCTTAGTACGATCCGGGTACACTGAAGCTTTCTTT. Complete variable domain (other parts from reference TRBV7-8 and TRBJ1-1): GAGVSQSPRYKVAKRGQDVALRCDPISGHVSLFWYQQALGQGPEFLTYFQNEAQLDKSGLPSDRFFAERPEGSVSTLKIQRTQQEDSAVYLCASSLVRSGYTEAFFGQGTRLTVV.